This TCR beta chain was retrieved from a study of T-cell reconstitution after alpha-beta-depleted transplantation in children. TCRbeta library preparation incorporated unique molecular identifiers. One entry per CDR3 protein, called by TCRdb with MiXCR from the PCR reads. The sample lists about 870,000 distinct CDR3 sequences; approximately 15% were seen once. As regards this clonotype: The antigen remains unidentified. This may come from a read error, since a much larger clone is one base off.

Points from the study as a whole: Certain patients had high TCRbeta diversity at day 60, and it came from recipient T cells and thymic progenitors that survived. After one year, T-cell counts and TCRbeta diversity mostly came from new T cells.

The V end was cut by 2 bases, the J end by 8 bases, with 17 bases between. Germline V gene data show CDR1 as SGHRS and CDR2 as YFSETQ. This CDR3 has 15 residues. This sequence joins TRBV5-1 and TRBJ2-1; D may match TRBD1 or TRBD2 (5 bases each). Specimen: PBMCs, mostly from graft donor cells, collected 360 days after TCRalphabeta/CD19-depleted stem cell transplant. This receptor was obtained from a male patient under 18 who had a stem cell transplant for acute lymphoblastic leukemia, so the T cells may come from the graft donor. This CDR3 is CASSLRDGVPDEQFF. The CDR3 coding sequence is TGCGCCAGCAGCTTACGGGACGGGGTCCCGGATGAGCAGTTCTTC.